The entry below describes one TCR beta chain. The antigen remains unidentified. Trimming removed 4 bases from V and 3 bases from J; junction bases left unmatched: 8. The germline V gene encodes CDR1 SGHRS and CDR2 YFSETQ. The CDR3 runs 15 residues. The PCR contained 60 Vbeta and 13 Jbeta primers. Clones were read by immunoSEQ multiplex PCR, and TCRdb kept only the in-frame ones, dropping some. This table lists about 130,000 clones. The data belong to a study of cytomegalovirus exposure and HLA in healthy donors. Study details: Genotyping showed 70% to 90% of approximately 430 donors falling in the Caucasian-associated ancestry cluster.

Study-level findings and limits: One later analysis reportedly identified an Asian-associated ancestry cluster that showed fewer N-insertions than the roughly 700-donor mean. Researchers reportedly found TCR beta sequences accurately predicted most subjects' HLA-A and HLA-B alleles. Highest at DRB1 and lowest at HLA-C, TCR association rates differed among HLA loci in a later analysis.

The chain links TRBV5-1 to TRBJ1-2, with TRBD1 identical over 8 bases. The sequence was collected from a man in his late teens or twenties in good health and CMV-seronegative. Sequenced sample: PBMCs. DNA for the CDR3: TGCGCCAGCAGCCGGGACAGGCCCAGTGACTATGGCTACACCTTC. This translates into CASSRDRPSDYGYTF.